This T cell receptor beta chain appears in the sequencing data of a study of identical twins. Germline CDR1 DFQATT, CDR2 SNEGSKA (reference sequence). V was cut by 4 bases and J by 7 bases, with 13 bases left in between. The CDR3 spans 13 residues. Study findings and constraints: Models underestimated out-of-frame TCR alpha sharing in monozygotic twins. Twins' excess sharing was less marked for out-of-frame beta sequences.

A universal primer binding site was introduced by template switching. The final cDNA contained unique molecular identifiers. TCRdb re-called the 5' RACE reads through MiXCR, storing one row per CDR3 protein. The sample has around 650,000 distinct CDR3 sequences, about 7.1% seen once; the top ten hold roughly 1.6%. With respect to this clonotype: Its antigen is currently unknown.

The same specimen was also included in a second study, on yellow fever vaccine responses in identical twins.

The chain recombines TRBV20-1 with TRBJ2-2, with D unresolved. The sequence was obtained from a woman aged 18 to 35 in good health. Sequenced: PBMCs. The CDR3 sequence: CSATDEAGGELFF. DNA for the CDR3: TGCAGTGCTACGGACGAGGCCGGCGGGGAGCTGTTTTTT.